This TCR beta chain is drawn from a study of cytomegalovirus exposure and HLA in healthy donors (dated by TCRdb to between 2016 and 2019). With respect to the entire study: According to an earlier analysis of a few hundred of the donors, 150 million to 200 million T cells yielded 117 million unique TCR beta sequences and about 300 Gb of sequence data. The study used immunosequencing to profile the T cell repertoires of 670 or so subjects and linked those repertoires to cytomegalovirus serostatus. A later analysis re-examined previously published TCR beta repertoires from roughly 720 donors and added high-resolution HLA genotyping to investigate patterns of TCR occurrence. The number of typed donors differed by locus: roughly 629-640 for A, B, C, DRB1 and DQB1; 500 to 550 for DQA1; about 600 for DPA1; and roughly 470 for DPB1. Of the roughly 400 genotyped donors, approximately 82% fell in the genetic ancestry cluster associated with self-reported Caucasian donors. In a later genetic analysis, genome-wide SNP genotypes for about 55% of the 666 donors were used, and that subset was treated as a discovery cohort. Donor age, sex, ethnicity and CMV serostatus were collected together with the repertoire data. Every discovery cohort repertoire had been produced on one sequencing platform. About 5 DR-DQ haplotypes were handled as single units for association and clustering, since linkage in the cohort was strong. Class I and class II HLA loci were covered by the typing at four-digit resolution. To decide whether each TCR beta V gene segment behaved as functional or pseudogenic, an earlier analysis of approximately 590 of the donors relied on high-throughput TCR beta sequencing. Rather than using new phenotypic data, the later analysis identified candidate immune exposures from TCR beta sequences and from how often those sequences occurred across donors. The study combined high-throughput TCR immunosequencing, statistical association of individual TCRs with disease status, and machine learning to predict cytomegalovirus infection status. Among about 400 genotyped donors of the cohort, an average of about 240,000 unique TCR beta nucleotide sequences was sequenced per donor, of which roughly 17% were non-productive. Besides the first cohort of around 700 subjects, a separate validation cohort made up of roughly 120 different subjects was used. Roughly 300 gigabases of sequencing data and around 80 million unique TCR sequences made up an early release that covered approximately 620 HLA-typed donors. The study aimed to test whether signatures of past pathogen exposure could be identified by cataloging public T cell receptors. The study at large found these results: A further reported finding was that TCR beta sequences accurately predicted the HLA-A and HLA-B alleles for most subjects in the first cohort. In vitro tests confirmed that three of the cytomegalovirus-associated TCR beta chains recognize cytomegalovirus antigens. The authors suggested that the approach could potentially be extended to other disease states and immunological phenotypes. Correlated functional status among segregating V segments might be attributable to linkage disequilibrium, but an unknown experimental factor could not be ruled out. Over 15 rarely observed V segments, including chromosome 9 orphons, were excluded from the earlier analysis of about 500 of the donors because counts were too low. CMV serostatus was the only immune exposure information available for the cohort. In a later analysis, HLA-associated TCR beta chains showed more clonal expansion and lower generation probabilities than non-associated chains that were equally common. In a later genetic analysis, a missense DCLRE1C variant was associated with V-gene and J-gene trimming of TCR beta chains, and the association was replicated in an independent cohort. In a later analysis, TCR association rates were found to vary across HLA loci, with the most associated TCRs seen for DRB1 alleles and the fewest for HLA-C alleles. Only TCR beta chains were sequenced in this cohort, and the absence of alpha or paired-chain data limited detectable features. Most TCR sequences were observed very rarely across donors, whereas some public TCRs were present in many individuals. Some IMGT-functional V segments, including TRBV6-2 and TRBV6-3, could not be distinguished by the 87-base-pair reads and were therefore excluded. A later analysis reported that several top co-occurrence clusters appeared linked to parvovirus B19, influenza, CMV and Epstein-Barr virus. Compared with the approximately 720-donor mean, donors in an Asian-associated ancestry cluster had fewer N-insertions in productive TCRs, according to a later genetic analysis. The classifier was reported to diagnose cytomegalovirus status with high specificity and sensitivity in both the original and validation cohorts. Specific HLA alleles were associated with 16,951 TCR beta sequences at a false discovery rate of 0.05 in a later analysis. Presence/absence analyses assumed roughly uniform sequencing depth across donors, an assumption that may not hold. The study gave a list of 150 to 200 TCR beta chains associated with cytomegalovirus. Strong co-occurrence of HLA alleles, especially DR and DQ, made assigning TCR associations to individual alleles difficult. In an earlier analysis of 450 to 750 of the donors, most TCR beta V segments appeared in productive rearrangements about 90% or about 30% of the time, broadly matching IMGT annotations. HLA typing was unavailable for some donors at each locus, so association tests used only the typed subset. Most CMV-associated TCR beta chains appeared to be HLA-restricted in a later analysis, and the HLA associations seemed to be driven largely by CMV exposure. A cluster of highly shared sequence variants was judged likely to represent a technical artifact of the sequencing pipeline.

CDR1 and CDR2 (SGDLS, YYNGEE) derive from the germline V gene. V was cut back by 1 base and J by 3 bases, leaving a gap of 8 bases between them. The CDR3, cysteine through phenylalanine, is 15 amino acids long. Left in the record is the CDR3 DNA by itself, 45 bases read in frame from the first base. To prepare the library, the immunoSEQ multiplex PCR assay was applied. For the multiplex PCR, a mixture combining 60 forward primers for TCR Vbeta segments and 13 reverse primers for TCR Jbeta segments was used. The CDR3 region of rearranged TCR beta genes was amplified from genomic DNA by a multiplex PCR assay. On the Illumina HiSeq System, the amplified TCR beta libraries were sequenced as 87-base-pair reads. As for how the authors treated the data: A later analysis tallied 75 million to 95 million unique TCR beta chains across the 666 repertoires, and some 12 million of those chains were shared by two or more donors. Raw reads were error-corrected and collapsed into unique sequences by a nearest-neighbor algorithm in which closely related sequences were merged to remove PCR and sequencing errors. CDR3 sequences were aligned to IMGT reference sequences to assign V, D and J gene segments. For a sequence to be retained, at least a six-nucleotide match to both a V gene segment and a J gene segment was required. Rearrangements were classified as productive when the CDR3 lacked stop codons and remained in frame with V and J, and all other rearrangements were classified as non-productive. CDR3 was defined by IMGT convention, running from the second conserved V-encoded cysteine to the conserved J-encoded phenylalanine. In an earlier analysis of approximately 590 of the donors, sequences lacking an unambiguous match to a single V gene segment were excluded. In an earlier analysis of some 590 of the donors, V segments were called functional above 56.7% productive rearrangements and were called segregating when the between-donor standard deviation exceeded 5%. To diagnose cytomegalovirus status from the catalog of TCR beta chain sequences, a statistical classification framework was built. In a later analysis, TCR nucleotide sequences were compared against IMGT/GENE-DB human TR gene sequences so that V and J genes could be assigned. In a later analysis, CDR3 sequences and most-parsimonious VDJ recombination scenarios were assigned using the TCRdist pipeline. In a later analysis, each TCR beta chain was defined by its CDR3 amino acid sequence together with its V-gene family, and reads without a unique V-gene family were excluded. As a way to deal with suspected cross-contamination and a sequencing artifact, a later analysis dropped nearly 600 nucleotide sequences that were highly shared and had low generation probability. For each public chain, a later analysis derived a clonal expansion index from normalized ranks of inferred template counts within each repertoire. A later analysis computed generation probabilities with a VDJ recombination model fitted to out-of-frame rearrangements, and checked the results against IGoR. A later analysis scored TCR-TCR, TCR-HLA and TCR-CMV co-occurrence with hypergeometric tests, applying a repertoire-size bias correction to TCR pairs. In a later analysis, false discovery rates were estimated by permuting HLA or CMV assignments 20 times. In a later analysis, co-occurring TCRs were grouped using DBSCAN, and TCRdist sequence similarity was added for clustering within HLA-allele-positive subsets. Repertoires with fewer than 30,000 or more than 120,000 public chains, plus five repertoires with anomalous nucleotide sharing, were excluded from co-occurrence clustering. Imported from immuneACCESS, the table was reduced by TCRdb to in-frame sequences with V and J called. These copies leave out some clones; in studies compared against another copy, an unresolved V gene accounts for under half, and the cause of the remainder is not known. V and J calls and clone size are those listed in that table; D and trimming were worked out from the DNA. The sample table contains approximately 120,000 clones; only one count was recorded for approximately 72% of them. The top ten clones comprise roughly 9% of the sample.

The cohort comprised approximately 700 healthy bone marrow donors. At the time of sampling, every cohort member was nominally healthy, though immune exposures that went unrecorded were likely present. The donor tested CMV seropositive and was one of the 289 seropositive cohort members. A peripheral blood sample was collected from each donor, and TCR beta sequencing was performed on peripheral blood mononuclear cells. Genomic DNA was extracted from the blood cell samples with the Qiagen DNeasy Blood Extraction Kit. Turning to this clone: Its antigen is currently not known. Base qualities are missing; no much larger clone stands one base away.

The source of this sequence is a woman aged 45-59 years in good health and CMV-seropositive. The sequencing sample was made of PBMCs. The rearrangement joined TRBV9 to TRBJ2-6; a tentative D call is TRBD1 (5 bases match). The CDR3 is CASSVPQGGANVLTF. The bases read TGTGCCAGCAGCGTACCCCAGGGTGGGGCCAACGTCCTGACTTTC.